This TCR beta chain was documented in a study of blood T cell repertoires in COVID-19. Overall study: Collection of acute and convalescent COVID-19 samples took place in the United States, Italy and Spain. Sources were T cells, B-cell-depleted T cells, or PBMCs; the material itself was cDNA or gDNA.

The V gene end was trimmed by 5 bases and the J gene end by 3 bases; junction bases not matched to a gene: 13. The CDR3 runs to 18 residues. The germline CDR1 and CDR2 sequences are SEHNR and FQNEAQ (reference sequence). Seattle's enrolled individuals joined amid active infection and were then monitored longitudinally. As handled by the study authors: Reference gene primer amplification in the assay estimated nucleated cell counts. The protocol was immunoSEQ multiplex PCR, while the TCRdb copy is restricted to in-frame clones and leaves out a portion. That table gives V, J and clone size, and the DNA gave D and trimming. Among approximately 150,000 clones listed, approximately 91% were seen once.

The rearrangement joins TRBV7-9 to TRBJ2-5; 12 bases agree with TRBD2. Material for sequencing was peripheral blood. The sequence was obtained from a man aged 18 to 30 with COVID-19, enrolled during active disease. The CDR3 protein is CASSTRITGLAGKETQYF. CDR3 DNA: TGTGCCAGCAGCACACGGATTACAGGACTAGCGGGAAAAGAGACCCAGTACTTC.